The clone carrying this T cell receptor (beta chain) came up a few times. What it binds is unknown. The read terminates 3 residues before the CDR3 end, so the remaining end is supplied by the germline J gene. The assay was immunoSEQ multiplex PCR, and TCRdb's table has in-frame clones only and misses some. The table lists approximately 30,000 clones, no singletons, with 3.5% to 4.5% in the top ten. This CDR3 contains 14 residues. The germline CDR1 and CDR2 sequences are KGHSH and LQKENI. This sample was taken from a study of T cell clonality in common variable immunodeficiency. Study-wide results and caveats: Repertoire-complication correlations in CVID were limited by patient heterogeneity.

V gene TRBV18 combines with J gene TRBJ2-4; no definite D call. This receptor was taken from a person aged 18 to 75 in good health. Material for sequencing was peripheral blood mononuclear cells. CDR3 in amino acids: CASSLGVANYGQYF. The CDR3 bases that were read are TGTGCCAGCTCACTAGGAGTGGCTAACTATGGT.